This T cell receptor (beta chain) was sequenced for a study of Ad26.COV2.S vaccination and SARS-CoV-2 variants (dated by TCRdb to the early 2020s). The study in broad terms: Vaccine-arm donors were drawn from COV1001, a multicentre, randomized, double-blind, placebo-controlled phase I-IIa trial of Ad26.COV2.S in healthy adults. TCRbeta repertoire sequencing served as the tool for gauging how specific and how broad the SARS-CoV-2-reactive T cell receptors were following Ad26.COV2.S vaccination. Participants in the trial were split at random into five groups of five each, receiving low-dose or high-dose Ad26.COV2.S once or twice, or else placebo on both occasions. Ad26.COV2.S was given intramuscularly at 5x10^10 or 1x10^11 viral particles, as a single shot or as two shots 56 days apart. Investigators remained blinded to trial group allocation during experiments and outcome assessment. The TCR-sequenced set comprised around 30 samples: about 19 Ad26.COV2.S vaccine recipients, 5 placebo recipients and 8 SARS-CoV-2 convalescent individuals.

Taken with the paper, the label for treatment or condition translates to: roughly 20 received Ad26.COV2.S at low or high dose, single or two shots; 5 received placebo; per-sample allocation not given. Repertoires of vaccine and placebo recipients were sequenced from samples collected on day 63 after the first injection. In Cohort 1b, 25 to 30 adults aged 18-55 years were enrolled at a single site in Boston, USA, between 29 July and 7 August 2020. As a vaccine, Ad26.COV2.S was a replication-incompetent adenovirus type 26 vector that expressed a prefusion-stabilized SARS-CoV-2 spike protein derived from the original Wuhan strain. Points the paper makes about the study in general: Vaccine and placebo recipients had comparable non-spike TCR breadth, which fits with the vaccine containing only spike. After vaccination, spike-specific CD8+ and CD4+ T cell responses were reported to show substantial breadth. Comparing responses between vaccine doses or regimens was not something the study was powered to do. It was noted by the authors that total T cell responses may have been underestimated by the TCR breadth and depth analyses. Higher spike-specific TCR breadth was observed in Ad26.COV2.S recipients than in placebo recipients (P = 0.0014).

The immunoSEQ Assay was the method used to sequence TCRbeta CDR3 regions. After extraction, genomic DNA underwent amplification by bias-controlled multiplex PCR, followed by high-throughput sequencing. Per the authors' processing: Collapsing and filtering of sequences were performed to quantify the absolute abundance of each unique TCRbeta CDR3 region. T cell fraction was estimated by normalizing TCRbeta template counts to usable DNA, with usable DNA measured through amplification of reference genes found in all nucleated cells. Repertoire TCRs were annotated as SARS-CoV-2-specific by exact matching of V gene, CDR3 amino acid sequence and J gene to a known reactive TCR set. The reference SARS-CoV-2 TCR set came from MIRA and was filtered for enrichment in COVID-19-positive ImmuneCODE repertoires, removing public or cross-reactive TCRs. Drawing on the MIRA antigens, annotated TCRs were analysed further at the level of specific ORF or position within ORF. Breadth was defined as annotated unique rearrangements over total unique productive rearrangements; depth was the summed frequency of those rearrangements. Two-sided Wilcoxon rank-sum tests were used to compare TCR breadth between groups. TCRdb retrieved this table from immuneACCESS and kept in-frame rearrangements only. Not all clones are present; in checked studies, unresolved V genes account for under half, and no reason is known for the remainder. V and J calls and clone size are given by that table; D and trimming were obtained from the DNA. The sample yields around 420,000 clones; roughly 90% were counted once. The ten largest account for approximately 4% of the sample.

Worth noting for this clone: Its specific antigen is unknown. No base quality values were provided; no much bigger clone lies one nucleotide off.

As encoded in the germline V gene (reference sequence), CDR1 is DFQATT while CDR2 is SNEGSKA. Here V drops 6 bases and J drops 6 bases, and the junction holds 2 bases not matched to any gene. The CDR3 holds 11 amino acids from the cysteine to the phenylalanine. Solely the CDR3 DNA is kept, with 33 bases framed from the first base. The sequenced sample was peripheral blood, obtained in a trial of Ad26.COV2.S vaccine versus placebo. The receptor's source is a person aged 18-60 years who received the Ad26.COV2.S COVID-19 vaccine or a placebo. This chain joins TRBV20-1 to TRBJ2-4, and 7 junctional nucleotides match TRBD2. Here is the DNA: TGCAGTGCCGGGGGGAGAAACATTCAGTACTTC. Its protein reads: CSAGGRNIQYF.